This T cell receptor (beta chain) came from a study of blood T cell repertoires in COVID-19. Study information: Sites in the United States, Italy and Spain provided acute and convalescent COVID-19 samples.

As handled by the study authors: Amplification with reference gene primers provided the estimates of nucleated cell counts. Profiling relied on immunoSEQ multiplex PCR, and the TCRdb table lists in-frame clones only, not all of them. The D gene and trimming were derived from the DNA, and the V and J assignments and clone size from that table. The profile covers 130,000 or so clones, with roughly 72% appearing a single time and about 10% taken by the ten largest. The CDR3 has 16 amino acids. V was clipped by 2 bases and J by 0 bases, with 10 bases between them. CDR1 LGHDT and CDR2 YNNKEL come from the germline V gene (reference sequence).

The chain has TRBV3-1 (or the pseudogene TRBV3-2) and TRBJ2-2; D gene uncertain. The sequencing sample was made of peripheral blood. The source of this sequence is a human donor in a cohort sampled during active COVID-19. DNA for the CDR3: TGTGCCAGCAGCCAAAAGCAAATTTCGAACACCGGGGAGCTGTTTTTT. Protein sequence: CASSQKQISNTGELFF.